What follows are 17 T cell receptor beta chains derived from one specimen sequenced in a study of cytomegalovirus exposure and HLA in healthy donors. PCR used 60 Vbeta primers and 13 Jbeta primers. Repertoires were generated with immunoSEQ multiplex PCR, while TCRdb's copy carries only in-frame clones and drops some. The sample gives about 130,000 clones, around three quarters of which show up once; about 13% is in the top ten. The material sequenced was PBMCs. These receptors came from a woman between 40 and 55 years old in good health and CMV-seropositive.

The chain couples TRBV30 to TRBJ1-5, with 11 positions matching TRBD1. Germline V CDR1 and CDR2: GTSNPN, SVGIG (reference sequence). V lost 3 bases and J lost 2; bases outside the gene matches: 6. CDR3 length: 16 amino acids. This CDR3 reads CAWSHGGQGGNQPQHF. DNA of the CDR3: TGTGCCTGGAGCCACGGGGGACAGGGGGGCAATCAGCCCCAGCATTTT.

V usage is TRBV30 and J usage is TRBJ1-2, with D maybe TRBD1 (6 bases). CDR3 length equals 13 residues. From germline, CDR1 is GTSNPN and CDR2 SVGIG (reference sequence). The germline V and J ends were trimmed by 2 bases and 8 bases, with 15 bases remaining between them. CDR3 in DNA: TGTGCCTGGAGTAGCGGGGGCGAAGGGGGCTACACCTTC. It encodes CAWSSGGEGGYTF. Based on the CDR3 plus reference TRBV30 and TRBJ1-2, the full variable domain is SQTIHQWPATLVQPVGSPLSLECTVEGTSNPNLYWYRQAAGRGLQLLFYSVGIGQISSEVPQNLSASRPQDRQFILSSKKLLLSDSGFYLCAWSSGGEGGYTFGSGTRLTVV.

V and J are TRBV27 and TRBJ2-5; 11 nucleotides agree with TRBD2. The better agreement between TRBJ2-7 and the DNA end casts doubt on the J call. The CDR3 runs to 16 residues. Germline V gives CDR1 MNHEY, CDR2 SMNVEV (reference sequence). CDR3 DNA: TGTGCCAGCAGTTTCCGTACTAGCGGGAGCTCCTACGAGCAGTACTTC. It codes for CASSFRTSGSSYEQYF.

V is TRBV4-1 and J is TRBJ1-2; 12 positions agree with TRBD1. The J segment lost 4 bases and the V segment lost 5 bases, leaving 5 bases of the junction unmatched. This CDR3 has 15 residues. CDR1 and CDR2 (germline): MGHRA, YSYEKL. DNA for the CDR3: TGCGCCAGCAGCGTTGGGACAGGGGGCGGCTATGGCTACACCTTC. Its protein is CASSVGTGGGYGYTF.

CDR3 sequence (DNA): TGTGCCAGTATTATCGGACAGGGGGCGGTAGCTGAAGCTTTCTTT. As protein: CASIIGQGAVAEAFF. The chain recombines TRBV19 with TRBJ1-1; 11 bases match TRBD1. Germline trimming cut 7 bases from V and 6 bases from J; bases unmatched to any gene: 10. Per the germline V gene, CDR1 is LNHDA and CDR2 is SQIVND (reference sequence). The CDR3 spans 15 residues.

A few counts support this clone. V usage is TRBV6-5 and J usage is TRBJ2-7; 7 bases fit TRBD1. The CDR3 has 13 amino acids. Germline V gives CDR1 MNHEY, CDR2 SVGAGI. The junction had 8 bases not matched to a gene; V was cut back by 7 bases and J by 5 bases. In DNA, the CDR3 is TGTGCCAGCAAGCGACAGGGCGGCAACGAGCAGTACTTC. Protein sequence: CASKRQGGNEQYF.

This sequence joins TRBV5-1 and TRBJ1-2, with 7 bases fitting TRBD1. The trim removed 3 bases at V and 7 bases at J, leaving 6 bases unmatched. Germline CDR1 SGHRS, CDR2 YFSETQ. The CDR3 consists of 13 residues. DNA of the CDR3: TGCGCCAGCAGCTCGGACAGGATCGGTGGCTACACCTTC. Amino acids: CASSSDRIGGYTF.

The chain is built from TRBV27 and TRBJ2-7; a weak D match, TRBD2 (6 bases). The ends were cut back, 2 bases at V and 3 bases at J, with 11 bases in the middle. There are 14 residues in the CDR3. Germline loops: CDR1 MNHEY, CDR2 SMNVEV (reference sequence). CDR3 in DNA: TGTGCCAGCAGTTTACGGGGGTTTGGCTACGAGCAGTACTTC. Its translation: CASSLRGFGYEQYF.

The gene calls are TRBV6-5 and TRBJ2-7, with D tentatively TRBD2 (5 bases). V was shortened by 6 bases and J by 4 bases, with 16 bases between the two germline ends. CDR3 size: 14 residues. The V gene's germline CDR1 is MNHEY and CDR2 SVGAGI. The CDR3 DNA reads TGTGCCAGCAGACTATCCGCCGCGGGTTACGAGCAGTACTTC. Protein: CASRLSAAGYEQYF.

The chain recombines TRBV21-1 with TRBJ1-5; the table's D gene call, TRBD1, was not cross checked with the DNA. TRBV21-1 is given as a pseudogene. The CDR3 contains 13 residues. CDR3 in DNA: TGTGCCAGCAGCAACAGGGTTTGGCAGCCCCAGCATTTT. The encoded protein is CASSNRVWQPQHF.

The table lists this clone with a few counts. The chain uses TRBV2 and TRBJ2-1; 11 nucleotides match TRBD2. The CDR3 length is 15 residues. The V segment lost 4 bases and the J segment 5 bases; nucleotides outside the gene matches: 4. Germline CDR1 is SNHLY and CDR2 is FYNNEI. The CDR3 spells CASSALAGGDNEQFF. In DNA, the CDR3 is TGTGCCAGCAGTGCCTTAGCGGGAGGGGACAATGAGCAGTTCTTC.

The genes are TRBV6-5 and TRBJ2-1; 7 bases match TRBD2. Looked up from germline, CDR1 is MNHEY and CDR2 is SVGAGI. V gave up 0 bases and J gave up 14 bases; unmatched junction bases: 7. The CDR3 contains 13 residues. CDR3 in DNA: TGTGCCAGCAGTTACTCTTTCGCGGGAGACAAGTTCTTC. Protein: CASSYSFAGDKFF.

The chain has TRBV9 and TRBJ2-1, with TRBD1 matching 10 bases. Germline assignment: CDR1 SGDLS and CDR2 YYNGEE. The CDR3 covers 18 residues. J was trimmed by 5 bases and V by 4 bases; bases with no gene match: 15. The CDR3 coding sequence is TGTGCCAGCAGCTCCTATGTTTTGGACAGGGGGGTGGACAATGAGCAGTTCTTC. Protein product: CASSSYVLDRGVDNEQFF.

There are a few counts of this clone. J is TRBJ2-3 and V is TRBV5-1; D is unclear. The germline V and J ends were trimmed by 5 bases and 2 bases, with 9 bases remaining between them. CDR1 is SGHRS, CDR2 YFSETQ, per germline. CDR3 length: 13 amino acids. The CDR3 DNA follows: TGCGCCAGCAGGTCCCTGGCCACAGATACGCAGTATTTT. As protein: CASRSLATDTQYF.

V usage is TRBV19 and J usage is TRBJ1-2; D call uncertain. CDR1 LNHDA and CDR2 SQIVND come from the germline V gene (reference sequence). Trimming stripped 5 bases from V and 5 bases from J, with 12 bases between. This CDR3 region has 13 residues. The CDR3, as DNA: TGTGCCAGTAGTCGCCCGGGGTTGTATGGCTACACCTTC. Protein product: CASSRPGLYGYTF.

This clone was found once. V and J are TRBV6-5 and TRBJ2-7, with 10 positions matching TRBD2. Germline assignment: CDR1 MNHEY and CDR2 SVGAGI. CDR3 length: 16 amino acids. J gave up 2 bases and V 0 bases, and 4 bases lay outside the gene matches. The CDR3 region is CASSYSPLAGAYEQYF. The CDR3, as DNA: TGTGCCAGCAGTTACTCACCGCTAGCGGGGGCCTACGAGCAGTACTTC.

This clone was detected only once. The rearrangement uses TRBV7-9 and TRBJ2-7; the D gene is possibly TRBD1 (7 bases). V was shortened by 2 bases and J by 6 bases, with 17 bases between the two germline ends. CDR1 is SEHNR and CDR2 is FQNEAQ in the germline V gene (reference sequence). This CDR3 contains 15 residues. The CDR3 coding sequence is TGTGCCAGCAGCTTACCCACCAACAGGGGAGGCGAGCAGTACTTC. Translation gives CASSLPTNRGGEQYF. The full variable domain, with the rest looked up from reference TRBV7-9 and TRBJ2-7, is DTGVSQNPRHKITKRGQNVTFRCDPISEHNRLYWYRQTLGQGPEFLTYFQNEAQLEKSRLLSDRFSAERPKGSFSTLEIQRTEQGDSAMYLCASSLPTNRGGEQYFGPGTRLTVT.